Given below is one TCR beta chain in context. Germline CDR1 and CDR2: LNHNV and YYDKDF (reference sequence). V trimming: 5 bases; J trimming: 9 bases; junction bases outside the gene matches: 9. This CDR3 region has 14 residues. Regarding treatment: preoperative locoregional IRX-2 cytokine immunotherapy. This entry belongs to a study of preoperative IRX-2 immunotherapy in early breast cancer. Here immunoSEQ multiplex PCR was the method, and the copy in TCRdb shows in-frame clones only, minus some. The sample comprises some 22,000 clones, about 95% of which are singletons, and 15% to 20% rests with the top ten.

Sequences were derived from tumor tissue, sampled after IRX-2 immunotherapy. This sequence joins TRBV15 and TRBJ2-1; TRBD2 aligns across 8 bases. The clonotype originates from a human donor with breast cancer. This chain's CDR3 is CATSGWTSSGEQFF. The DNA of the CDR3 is TGTGCCACCAGCGGCTGGACTAGCTCGGGTGAGCAGTTCTTC.